These T cell receptor beta chains were read from a single sample in a study of blood T cell repertoires in COVID-19. The repertoire was sequenced with immunoSEQ multiplex PCR; TCRdb's copy has only in-frame clones and lacks some. The sample records about 400,000 clones, roughly 86% being singletons. Sequenced sample: PBMCs or T cells enriched from blood (not recorded which). These receptors came from a woman in her 30s who had recovered from COVID-19. Each CDR3 is given with its conserved first and last residue.

j_call v_call cdr3_length cdr3_aa
TRBJ1-2 TRBV19 12 CASSIGQYGYTF
TRBJ2-1 TRBV11-2 13 CASSLTTGDEQFF
TRBJ1-4 TRBV19 15 CASSIGSAEGEKLFF
TRBJ1-2 TRBV5-1 14 CASSPARTNSGYTF
TRBJ1-2 TRBV12-3/TRBV12-4 12 CASSFDSYGYTF
TRBJ1-1 TRBV10-3 13 CAISDQQGLEAFF
TRBJ1-6 TRBV30 14 CAWRENRDRSPLHF
TRBJ2-1 TRBV7-3 17 CASSLKFRDNRYNEQFF
TRBJ1-5 TRBV21-1 19 CASILKSGQSFRADQPQHF
TRBJ1-2 TRBV27 12 CASSWRGRGYTF
TRBJ2-1 TRBV4-1 15 CASSQYLALRNEQFF
TRBJ1-2 TRBV2 11 CAEGGTYGYTF
TRBJ2-1 TRBV12-1 13 CASSSHRGNEQFF
TRBJ2-5 TRBV6-5 15 CASLGLAGVQETQYF
TRBJ1-1 TRBV7-8 15 CASSLRQDLNTEAFF
TRBJ1-6 TRBV29-1 13 CSVADRFNSPLHF
TRBJ1-5 TRBV30 15 CAWSPDPGARGPQHF
TRBJ1-5 TRBV30 15 CAWSAPDSNNQPQHF
TRBJ2-3 TRBV6-2/TRBV6-3 13 CASSHPGTDTQYF
TRBJ2-2 TRBV12-3/TRBV12-4 13 CASSSRGTGELFF